This entry describes one T cell receptor beta chain. Libraries were prepared by immunoSEQ multiplex PCR; TCRdb keeps only in-frame clonotypes and omits some of them. This sample has about 95,000 clones, with about 85% found just once. V shed 6 bases and J 1 base; nucleotides not matched to a gene: 7. The CDR3 totals 15 residues. Germline V gene data show CDR1 as LNHDA and CDR2 as SQIVND (reference sequence). The sample originates from a study of glioma-infiltrating T cells after dendritic cell vaccination. This chain links TRBV19 with TRBJ2-3; TRBD2 agrees at 7 bases. This receptor was taken from a human donor with glioblastoma. This material consisted of blood, taken before dendritic cell vaccination. CDR3 nucleotides: TGTGCCAGTAGCTGGGCGGGGGTTGGCACAGATACGCAGTATTTT. It is translated as CASSWAGVGTDTQYF.